The text below deals with one T cell receptor (beta chain). This clonotype was counted a few times. Its antigen is still unknown. Base qualities are not recorded, but no much larger clone differs from it by a single base. The data were taken from a study of CD8 T cells in ankylosing spondylitis (dated by TCRdb to 2015 to 2018). General notes on the study: T cell receptor beta repertoires were profiled in healthy donors and ankylosing spondylitis patients so that disease-linked TCR variants could be found. The whole study cohort included over 85 healthy donors and 25 ankylosing spondylitis patients. Peripheral blood was sampled, and synovial fluid was additionally collected from ankylosing spondylitis patients. General findings and caveats noted by the study authors: A CD8+ phenotype was shown by the disease-linked clones, which were found at relatively low frequencies in peripheral blood. A TCR beta motif made up of several highly homologous amino acid variants appeared to be characteristic of blood from ankylosing spondylitis patients. Some motif variants were previously reported in synovial fluid and blood of reactive arthritis patients, suggesting common disease-initiation mechanisms. The disease-linked clones were reported to be significantly enriched in matched synovial fluid samples from ankylosing spondylitis patients.

Instrument used: Illumina MiSeq. TCR beta libraries were prepared by quantitative 5'-RACE with molecular barcodes. The paper's data handling went like this. To identify disease-linked TCR variants, a new computational method was used, one built on a probabilistic model of VDJ rearrangement. TCRdb took the public reads, trimmed them with fastp at Q25, ran MiXCR for clone calling and kept in-frame beta chains. Rows matching on CDR3 protein sequence are summarized as one entry with the most common DNA and genes. TCRdb's processing, not the authors' own work, is the source of the V and J calls. A total of approximately 24,000 distinct CDR3 sequences appear in this sample, 10% to 15% of them only once. Jointly, the top ten make up 30% to 45% of the sample. In the germline V gene, CDR1 corresponds to SQVTM and CDR2 to ANQGSEA. From its cysteine to its phenylalanine, the CDR3 spans 13 amino acids. Of all the DNA, just the CDR3 is kept, 39 bases in frame from base 1. Trimming takes 4 bases from V and 4 bases from J, and the germline ends sit 13 bases apart.

The TCR was taken from a male donor with ankylosing spondylitis or in good health (not recorded which). Source material: blood. The chain uses TRBV29-1 and TRBJ1-2; the D gene is not confidently resolved. The CDR3 loop reads CSVGFRGPYGYTF. The DNA reads as follows: TGCAGCGTTGGATTCCGAGGCCCCTATGGCTACACCTTC.